This TCR beta chain appears in the sequencing data of a study of response to subunit inactivated influenza vaccine. TCRdb used MiXCR to reprocess the RT-PCR reads, holding one entry per CDR3 protein. The repertoire consists of 150,000 to 200,000 distinct CDR3 sequences, with more than 10% occurring once and the leading ten covering less than 30%. This CDR3 comprises 13 residues. V lost 1 base to trimming and J lost 3 bases, with 7 bases between them. CDR1 and CDR2 (germline): SNHLY, FYNNEI. In this sample, this clonotype turned up a few times. The same sample was also used in a study of T cells expressing NK-cell markers. In that study: Researchers built TCR beta cDNA using 5'RACE template switching with UMIs.

The receptor was isolated from a middle-aged man who received an inactivated influenza vaccine. The sample here was CD8+ T cells sorted from PBMCs, taken 11 to 12 days after vaccination. The rearrangement links TRBV2 to TRBJ2-7; D is ambiguous. The CDR3 loop reads CASSEGPFYEQYF. CDR3 nucleotides: TGTGCCAGCAGTGAAGGGCCATTCTACGAGCAGTACTTC.